Detailed here is one T cell receptor beta chain. The source of the sample is a study of shared clonotypes between healthy human individuals. Across the study: Each donor had three CD4 naive, three CD4 memory, two CD8 naive and one CD8 memory plate.

Deep-level settings were used for running the assay. Data came from immunoSEQ multiplex PCR; TCRdb stores just in-frame clones and leaves some out. The table includes around 700,000 clones, 72% detected once. Partitioning of CD4+ cells yielded a CD45RA+ naive subset and a CD45RA-negative memory subset. The CDR3 has 17 residues. The germline V gene has CDR1 SNHLY and CDR2 FYNNEI. V dropped 0 bases and J dropped 1; count of bases not matched to a gene: 9. The source is a woman in her 30s in good health. The chain uses TRBV2 and TRBJ2-7, with 7 bases matching TRBD2. The sample was memory CD4+ T cells sorted from blood. The subset: CD45RA-negative fraction. Written as DNA, the CDR3 is TGTGCCAGCAGTGAAGCGCTTTGGGCTAGCGGATCCTACGAGCAGTACTTC. This translates into CASSEALWASGSYEQYF.